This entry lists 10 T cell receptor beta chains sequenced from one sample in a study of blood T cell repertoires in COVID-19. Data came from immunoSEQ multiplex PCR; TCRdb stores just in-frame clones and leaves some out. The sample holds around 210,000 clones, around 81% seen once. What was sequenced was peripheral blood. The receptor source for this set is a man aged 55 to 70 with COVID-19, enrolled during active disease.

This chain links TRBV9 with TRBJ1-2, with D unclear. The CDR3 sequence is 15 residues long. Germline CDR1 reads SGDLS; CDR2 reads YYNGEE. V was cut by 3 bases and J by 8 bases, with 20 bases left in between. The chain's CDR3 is CASSAGDPGARGYTF. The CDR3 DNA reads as TGTGCCAGCAGCGCCGGAGATCCGGGAGCCCGGGGCTACACCTTC.

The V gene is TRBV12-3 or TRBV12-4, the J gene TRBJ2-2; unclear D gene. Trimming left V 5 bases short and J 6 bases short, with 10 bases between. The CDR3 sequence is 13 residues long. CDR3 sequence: CASSPNRSGELFF. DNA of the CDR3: TGTGCCAGCAGTCCCAATCGGTCCGGGGAGCTGTTTTTT.

This chain's CDR3 is CASSLGGAGGNEQFF. CDR3 nucleotide sequence: TGTGCCAGCAGCTTAGGCGGTGCCGGCGGGAATGAGCAGTTCTTC. The chain links TRBV11-3 to TRBJ2-1; D might be TRBD2 (5 bases). V was shortened by 1 base and J by 7 bases, with 14 bases between the two germline ends. CDR1 is SGHNT, CDR2 YENEEA, per germline. CDR3 size: 15 residues.

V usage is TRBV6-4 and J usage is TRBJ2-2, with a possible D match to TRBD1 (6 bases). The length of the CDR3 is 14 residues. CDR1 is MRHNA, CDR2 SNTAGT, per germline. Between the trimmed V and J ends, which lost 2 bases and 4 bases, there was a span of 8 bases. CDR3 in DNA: TGTGCCAGCAGTGACCAGGGGACCACCGGGGAGCTGTTTTTT. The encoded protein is CASSDQGTTGELFF.

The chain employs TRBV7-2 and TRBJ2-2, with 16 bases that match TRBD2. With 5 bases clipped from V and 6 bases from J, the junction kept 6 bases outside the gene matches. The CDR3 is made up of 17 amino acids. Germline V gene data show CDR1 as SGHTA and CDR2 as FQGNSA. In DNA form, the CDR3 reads TGTGCCAGCAGCCCCCCGGGACTAGCGGGAGGGTCCGGGGAGCTGTTTTTT. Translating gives CASSPPGLAGGSGELFF.

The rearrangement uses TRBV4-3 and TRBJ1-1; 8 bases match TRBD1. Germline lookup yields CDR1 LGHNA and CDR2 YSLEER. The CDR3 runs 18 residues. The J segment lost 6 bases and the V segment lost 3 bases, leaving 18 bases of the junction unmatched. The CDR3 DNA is TGCGCCAGCAGCCATAGGGGGTCAGGGGGCGGACGGGCGGCTGAAGCTTTCTTT. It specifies CASSHRGSGGGRAAEAFF.

The CDR3 bases are TGTGCCAGCTCACCAGGGACAGGAGGAAACATTCAGTACTTC. Protein sequence: CASSPGTGGNIQYF. The chain has TRBV18 and TRBJ2-4, with TRBD1 matching over 8 bases. Germline V CDR1 and CDR2: KGHSH, LQKENI. The junction had 3 bases not matched to a gene; V was cut back by 2 bases and J by 6 bases. CDR3 length equals 14 residues.

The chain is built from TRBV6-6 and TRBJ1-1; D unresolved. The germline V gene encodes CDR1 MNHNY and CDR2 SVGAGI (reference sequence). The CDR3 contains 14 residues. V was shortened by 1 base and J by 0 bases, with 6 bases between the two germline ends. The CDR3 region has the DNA TGTGCCAGCAGTTACTTAACTATGAACACTGAAGCTTTCTTT. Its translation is CASSYLTMNTEAFF.

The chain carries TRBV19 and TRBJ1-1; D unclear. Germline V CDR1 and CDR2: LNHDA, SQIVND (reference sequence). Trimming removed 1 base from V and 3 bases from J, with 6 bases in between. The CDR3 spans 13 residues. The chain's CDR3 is CASSIGADTEAFF. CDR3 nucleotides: TGTGCCAGTAGTATAGGGGCCGACACTGAAGCTTTCTTT.

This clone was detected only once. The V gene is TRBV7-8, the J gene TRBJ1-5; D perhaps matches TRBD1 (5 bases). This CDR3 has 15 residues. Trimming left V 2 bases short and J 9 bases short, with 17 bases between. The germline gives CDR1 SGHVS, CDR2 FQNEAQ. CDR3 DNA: TGTGCCAGCAGCTTAATAACGGTCGGGGGATCGCCCCAGCATTTT. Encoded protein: CASSLITVGGSPQHF.